The rows below give T cell receptor beta chains drawn from one sample of a study of cytomegalovirus exposure and HLA in healthy donors. Some clones are missing from TCRdb's copy, which holds only in-frame ones; the method was immunoSEQ multiplex PCR. In all, the sample yields tens of thousands of clones. What was sequenced was PBMCs. The receptors were gathered from a woman aged 45-65 years in good health and CMV-seropositive. Each CDR3 is given with its conserved first and last residue. A D gene is named only where the DNA matches it firmly.

J gene,V gene,D gene,CDR3 DNA,CDR3 protein
TRBJ1-1,TRBV18,TRBD1,TGTGCCAGCTCGCCTAGACAGGGGGACCCCACTGAAGCTTTCTTT,CASSPRQGDPTEAFF
TRBJ2-7,TRBV6-5,NA,TGTGCCAGCACCACAGGAAGGGGGGGATCCTACGAGCAGTACTTC,CASTTGRGGSYEQYF
TRBJ2-1,TRBV5-6,TRBD2,TGTGCCAGCATGAGTGGGACTAGCGGGATTTTTCAGTTCTTC,CASMSGTSGIFQFF
TRBJ1-2,TRBV6-5,NA,TGTGCCAGCAGGGGCCCGTCGGCAGTCTATGGCTACACCTTC,CASRGPSAVYGYTF
TRBJ1-2,TRBV7-8,NA,TGTGCCAGCAGCGCCACAGGGTTTGAGAATGGCTACACCTTC,CASSATGFENGYTF
TRBJ2-3,TRBV25-1,TRBD1,TGTGCCAGCAGTGCTCAGGGGGCAACAGATACGCAGTATTTT,CASSAQGATDTQYF
TRBJ1-5,TRBV4-1,NA,TGCGCCAGCAGCCAAACTCGCTTGCGGGGGCCTCAGCCCCAGCATTTT,CASSQTRLRGPQPQHF
TRBJ1-1,TRBV2,NA,TGTGCCAGCAGTAGTCAGGGCGACACTGAAGCTTTCTTT,CASSSQGDTEAFF
TRBJ1-1,TRBV19,NA,TGTGCCAGTAGTATAGATCAGGGGATGAACACTGAAGCTTTCTTT,CASSIDQGMNTEAFF
TRBJ1-1,TRBV2,NA,TGTGCCAGCAGTACCCCCGGGGCTTTCTTT,CASSTPGAFF
TRBJ2-1,TRBV6-4,NA,TGTGCCAGCAGTGACCCACCAGGTCGGGAGCAGTTCTTC,CASSDPPGREQFF
TRBJ2-5,TRBV6-6,TRBD1,TGTGCCAGCAGAGAACAGGGGGGTGGAAAGACCCAGTACTTC,CASREQGGGKTQYF
TRBJ1-4,TRBV18,TRBD1,TGTGCCAGCTCAACCGGGACAGCCAATGAAAAACTGTTTTTT,CASSTGTANEKLFF
TRBJ2-6,TRBV21-1,NA,TGTGCCAGCAGCAATATCGTGTCCTCTGGGGCCAACGTCCTGACTTTC,CASSNIVSSGANVLTF
TRBJ1-1,TRBV19,TRBD1,TGTGCCAGTAGAGGGCCGGGACAGGAGACAAACACTGAAGCTTTCTTT,CASRGPGQETNTEAFF
TRBJ1-6,TRBV4-3,NA,TGCGCCAGCAGCCAAAACTTGAATTCACCCCTCCACTTT,CASSQNLNSPLHF
TRBJ2-3,TRBV18,NA,TGTGCCAGCTCACCACCGGGCCGACGCACAGATACGCAGTATTTT,CASSPPGRRTDTQYF
TRBJ2-3,TRBV5-5,TRBD2,TGTGCCAGCAGCCCCAATAGACTAGCGGACACAGATACGCAGTATTTT,CASSPNRLADTDTQYF
TRBJ2-1,TRBV19,TRBD2,TGTGCCAGTAGTTCAAGACTAGCGGGAGCGGATGAGCAGTTCTTC,CASSSRLAGADEQFF
TRBJ1-1,TRBV6-5,NA,TGTGCCAGTAGAGGAAGGTACACTGAAGCTTTCTTT,CASRGRYTEAFF